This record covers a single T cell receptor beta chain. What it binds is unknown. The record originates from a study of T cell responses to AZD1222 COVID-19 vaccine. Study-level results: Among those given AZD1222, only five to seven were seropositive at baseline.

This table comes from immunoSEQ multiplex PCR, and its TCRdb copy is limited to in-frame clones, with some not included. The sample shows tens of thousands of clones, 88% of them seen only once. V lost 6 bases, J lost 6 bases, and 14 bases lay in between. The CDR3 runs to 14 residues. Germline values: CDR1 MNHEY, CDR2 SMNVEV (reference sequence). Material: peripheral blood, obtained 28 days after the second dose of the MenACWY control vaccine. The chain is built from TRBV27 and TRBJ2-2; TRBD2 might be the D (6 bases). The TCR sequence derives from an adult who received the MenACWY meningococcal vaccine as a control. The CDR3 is CASRPLPGAGELFF. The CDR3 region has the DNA TGTGCCAGCAGGCCCCTACCGGGGGCCGGGGAGCTGTTTTTT.